The present entry profiles one T cell receptor (beta chain) with its context. Its target antigen remains unknown. Qualities for individual bases were not recorded, and no much larger clone is one base off. From its cysteine to its phenylalanine, the CDR3 spans 15 amino acids. The CDR3 DNA has 45 bases and is translated from base 1. CDR1 LNHDA and CDR2 SQIVND were looked up in the germline V gene (reference sequence). Trimming at the junction amounts to 5 bases on V and 2 bases on J, and the germline ends lie 15 bases apart. The data were obtained in a study of T cell repertoires and Cas9 in healthy adults (dated by TCRdb to 2016 to 2019). Notes on the research overall: SpCas9-reactive T cells were characterized for multi-effector potency, cytotoxicity and lineage determination within the CD4 and CD8 compartments. Preexisting T cell immunity against the Streptococcus pyogenes Cas9 nuclease (SpCas9) used in CRISPR gene editing was examined in the study.

General study outcomes and caveats: In vitro, the proliferation and function of SpCas9-reactive effector T cells were reported to be mitigated by SpCas9-reactive regulatory T cells.

The library was obtained by the immunoSEQ multiplex PCR assay. In TCRdb, the immuneACCESS table is reduced to in-frame sequences with V and J assigned. These tables do not hold every clone; where another copy was compared, an unresolved V gene accounts for under half, and the others remain unexplained. This sample lists tens of thousands of clones; more than 90% were detected once. Clones ranked in the top ten supply around 0.71% of the sample. All of the donors in the study were healthy humans. The rearrangement combines TRBV19 with TRBJ1-1, and TRBD1 may be the D gene, going by 6 matching bases. The TCR comes from a human donor in good health. Sequenced: CD4+ effector T cells (CD127+, CD25-, CD137-, CD154-) from PBMCs; culture status not recorded. The CDR3 region: CASSQTPGTNTEAFF. The DNA is TGTGCCAGTAGTCAAACCCCCGGGACAAACACTGAAGCTTTCTTT.